This TCR beta chain comes out of a study of tumor and adjacent non-tumor tissue in lung cancer. Study-wide background: Samples averaged roughly 4.3 million productive TCRbeta reads each. Study observations and caveats: Significantly higher TCR diversity was found in tumor than normal lung. Patients with more diverse tumor TCRs had worse survival. Normal lung showed higher cumulative top 100 clone frequency than tumor.

The sample holds one count of this clonotype. Its antigen is currently unknown. The template was RNA from unsorted bulk tissue. More than 3 cm separated this lung sample from the edge of the tumor. Germline loops: CDR1 SQVTM, CDR2 ANQGSEA. Between the trimmed V and J ends, which lost 6 bases and 3 bases, there was a span of 14 bases. The CDR3 has 13 residues. TCRbeta libraries were built with three rounds of nested PCR, modified from ARM-PCR. Using its own MiXCR run on the multiplex PCR reads, TCRdb lists one record per CDR3 protein. The table lists 90,000 to 100,000 distinct CDR3 sequences, 80% of them singletons.

The chain couples TRBV29-1 to TRBJ1-1; the D gene is possibly TRBD1 (6 bases). The source is a man in his 60s with small cell lung cancer. The specimen was distant non-tumor lung tissue. CDR3 coding DNA: TGCAGCGTAGAAACAGGGTGGTACACTGAAGCTTTCTTT. It is translated as CSVETGWYTEAFF.